Listed here are 18 T cell receptor beta chains from one sample, sequenced in a study of blood T cell repertoires in COVID-19. The protocol was immunoSEQ multiplex PCR, while the TCRdb copy is restricted to in-frame clones and leaves out a portion. The data contain under 75,000 clones, 88% of them singletons. Sequencing used peripheral blood. The source of these receptors is a woman of 80 years or more with active COVID-19.

The chain carries TRBV5-1 and TRBJ1-1, with D perhaps matching TRBD1 (5 bases). The CDR3 runs 15 residues. V gave up 2 bases and J gave up 1 base, with 12 bases separating them. Germline CDR1 reads SGHRS; CDR2 reads YFSETQ. CDR3 coding DNA: TGCGCCAGCAGCTTCCAGGGATACGGGAACACTGAAGCTTTCTTT. Translated, it gives CASSFQGYGNTEAFF. Drawing the rest from reference TRBV5-1 and TRBJ1-1, the complete variable domain is KAGVTQTPRYLIKTRGQQVTLSCSPISGHRSVSWYQQTPGQGLQFLFEYFSETQRNKGNFPGRFSGRQFSNSRSEMNVSTLELGDSALYLCASSFQGYGNTEAFFGQGTRLTVV.

This clone was observed a single time. The CDR3 is CSALDSYEQYF. CDR3 sequence (DNA): TGCAGTGCATTGGACAGCTACGAGCAGTACTTC. The chain has TRBV20-1 and TRBJ2-7; D is perhaps TRBD1 (6 bases). The CDR3 extends over 11 amino acids. CDR1 is DFQATT, CDR2 SNEGSKA, per germline (reference sequence). V lost 6 bases and J lost 3, with 9 bases in between.

The CDR3 is CASSSSGTGVLRRGYTF. The CDR3 bases are TGTGCCAGCAGTTCGTCCGGGACAGGGGTATTGAGGCGTGGCTACACCTTC. This chain connects TRBV28 to TRBJ1-2, with TRBD1 matching over 10 bases. V trimming: 4 bases; J trimming: 7 bases; junction bases outside the gene matches: 15. The CDR3 consists of 17 residues. Germline lookup yields CDR1 MDHEN and CDR2 SYDVKM.

The genes are TRBV7-2 and TRBJ2-1, with TRBD1 matching over 9 bases. CDR3 size: 16 residues. J gave up 1 base and V 5 bases, and 6 bases lay outside the gene matches. CDR1 and CDR2 (germline): SGHTA, FQGNSA. The DNA of the CDR3 is TGTGCCAGCAGCAAACCGACAGGGGGGTCCTACAATGAGCAGTTCTTC. This gives the protein CASSKPTGGSYNEQFF.

This chain joins TRBV6-6 and TRBJ1-2, with 9 bases identical to TRBD1. V shed 6 bases and J 4 bases; nucleotides not matched to a gene: 9. The CDR3 covers 15 residues. Per germline, CDR1 MNHNY and CDR2 SVGAGI (reference sequence). The chain's CDR3 is CASRLRTGALYGYTF. The CDR3, as DNA: TGTGCCAGCAGGTTAAGGACAGGGGCCCTCTATGGCTACACCTTC.

The J gene is TRBJ2-7, the V gene TRBV7-9; 10 nucleotides agree with TRBD1. The CDR3 spans 13 residues. Trimming cost V 6 bases and J 10 bases; bases outside gene matches: 9. Germline V CDR1 and CDR2: SEHNR, FQNEAQ (reference sequence). The CDR3: CASSSGTGASQYF. Written as DNA, the CDR3 is TGTGCCAGCAGTTCCGGGACAGGGGCCTCACAGTACTTC.

In the case of this clone: Germline is not matched at one junction end, which may reflect a read error. V usage is TRBV7-7 and J usage is TRBJ2-5; 7 nucleotides line up with TRBD2. The CDR3 is 16 residues long. The germline gives CDR1 SSHAT, CDR2 FNYEAQ (reference sequence). In DNA, the CDR3 is TGTGCTAGCAGCTTAGGAGGGTCGGCGGGGGAAGAGACCCAGTACTTC. Translated: CASSLGGSAGEETQYF.

The chain is built from TRBV9 and TRBJ2-7, with unresolved D. V was shortened by 1 base and J by 6 bases, with 14 bases between the two germline ends. CDR1 is SGDLS, CDR2 YYNGEE, per germline. This CDR3 comprises 14 residues. The DNA for the CDR3 is TGTGCCAGCAGCGTAAGGAGTGTGAATGGCGAGCAGTACTTC. Encoded protein: CASSVRSVNGEQYF.

The gene calls are TRBV5-1 and TRBJ2-3, with 9 bases that match TRBD1. Unmatched junction bases numbered 5, after V lost 8 bases and J lost 4 bases. The CDR3 extends over 13 amino acids. Germline V gene sequence: CDR1 SGHRS, CDR2 YFSETQ. CDR3 region: CASGQGYADTQYF. The CDR3 DNA is TGCGCCAGTGGACAGGGGTATGCAGATACGCAGTATTTT.

The chain links TRBV2 to TRBJ2-5; a weak D match, TRBD2 (7 bases). CDR3 length: 13 amino acids. Trimming removed 6 bases at V and 5 bases at J, with 13 bases between. Germline lookup yields CDR1 SNHLY and CDR2 FYNNEI. The CDR3 protein is CASRGGGLETQYF. CDR3 in DNA: TGTGCCAGCAGAGGGGGGGGCTTGGAGACCCAGTACTTC.

This clone has just a few counts. This chain's CDR3 is CASALDRGTQYF. The CDR3, as DNA: TGTGCTAGTGCCCTCGACAGGGGTACGCAGTATTTT. The J gene is TRBJ2-3, the V gene TRBV12-5; 8 bases line up with TRBD1. The V gene end was trimmed by 7 bases and the J gene end by 8 bases; junction bases not matched to a gene: 5. CDR1 and CDR2 (germline): LGHNT, FRNRAP. The CDR3 is 12 residues long.

This clone was counted only a few times. The rearrangement uses TRBV19 and TRBJ2-2; D gene ambiguous. Trimming shortened V by 5 bases and J by 6 bases, and 4 bases separated the two germline ends. The CDR3 loop spans 11 amino acids. CDR1 LNHDA and CDR2 SQIVND come from the germline V gene (reference sequence). This CDR3 reads CASSESGELFF. In DNA, the CDR3 is TGTGCCAGTAGTGAGTCCGGGGAGCTGTTTTTT.

The chain carries TRBV6-5 and TRBJ2-1, with TRBD2 as a possible D gene (5 bases). V was cut by 5 bases and J by 4 bases, with 12 bases left in between. This CDR3 is built from 14 residues. CDR1 is MNHEY and CDR2 is SVGAGI in the germline V gene. The CDR3 coding sequence is TGTGCCAGCAGTCCCCCGGGGAGTTACAATGAGCAGTTCTTC. Amino acids: CASSPPGSYNEQFF.

The chain employs TRBV7-2 and TRBJ1-2, with a possible D match to TRBD1 (6 bases). This CDR3 has 17 amino acids. CDR1 and CDR2 (germline): SGHTA, FQGNSA. Deletions cut 5 bases from V and 3 bases from J, with 22 bases between. The CDR3 nucleotides are TGTGCCAGCAGCCAATATAAGGGCACAGGGTCGGACTATGGCTACACCTTC. This gives the protein CASSQYKGTGSDYGYTF.

The J gene is TRBJ1-1, the V gene TRBV19; 8 bases are shared with TRBD1. Germline V gives CDR1 LNHDA, CDR2 SQIVND (reference sequence). The CDR3 runs 14 residues. V shed 4 bases and J 4 bases; nucleotides not matched to a gene: 5. The CDR3 DNA reads as TGTGCCAGTAGTACCCCAGGGGGCGGCACTGAAGCTTTCTTT. Translating gives CASSTPGGGTEAFF.

The chain employs TRBV2 and TRBJ2-7, with a weak D call TRBD2 (5 bases). Germline V gene lookup returns CDR1 SNHLY and CDR2 FYNNEI. The ends were cut back, 7 bases at V and 0 bases at J, with 16 bases in the middle. This CDR3 is built from 15 residues. The DNA for the CDR3 is TGTGCCAGCACCGCGGACTTAGCCAGCTCCTACGAGCAGTACTTC. Protein sequence: CASTADLASSYEQYF.

This clone was observed a few times. This chain links TRBV11-2 with TRBJ2-7, with TRBD1 identical over 7 bases. The V and J ends lost 4 bases and 2 bases, in that order; junction bases with no gene match: 8. CDR1 and CDR2 (germline): SGHAT, FQNNGV. The CDR3 is 15 residues long. The CDR3 loop reads CASSSPRQGTYEQYF. The DNA of the CDR3 is TGTGCCAGCAGCTCCCCGAGACAGGGAACCTACGAGCAGTACTTC.

The rearrangement joins TRBV7-2 to TRBJ2-1; 10 bases line up with TRBD2. The germline V gene has CDR1 SGHTA and CDR2 FQGNSA. The CDR3 runs 15 residues. V trimming: 5 bases; J trimming: 8 bases; junction bases outside the gene matches: 9. The CDR3 bases are TGTGCCAGCAGCCTTTTAGCGGGGGGCGGGGATGAGCAGTTCTTC. It yields the protein CASSLLAGGGDEQFF.